This TCR delta chain is from a study of γδ T cells in repeated Plasmodium falciparum infection. The sample holds a few counts of this clone. The likely explanation is a read error, given a far larger clone one base away. Other nucleotide sequences in the sample specify the same CDR3. V gave up 0 bases and J gave up 3 bases; unmatched junction bases: 22. The CDR3 loop spans 23 amino acids. From germline, CDR1 is TSWWSYY and CDR2 QGS. Flow sorting of PBMC yielded separate Vgamma9/Vdelta2+ and Vdelta2-negative gammadelta T cell populations for bulk repertoire analysis. TCRdb fed the multiplex PCR reads into CATT to redo clone calling. The table lists 45,000 to 50,000 delta-chain clones, 1.6% of them singletons.

The receptor's source is a pool of human donors (malaria-infected and uninfected, not separated). The sequenced material came from gamma-delta T cells from blood. The genes are TRDV1 and TRDJ1; 13 bases line up with TRDD3. No J gene was available from TCRdb, and it was assigned here by a germline match of the DNA. In nucleotides, the CDR3 is TGTGCTCTTGGGGAACTCGGACCTACCCGCTACTGGGGGATACGCTCGGCCGCCGATAAACTCATCTTT. Translation: CALGELGPTRYWGIRSAADKLIF.